This passage covers 25 T cell receptor beta chains from one sample sequenced in a study of early T cells in non-severe SARS-CoV-2 infection. One entry per CDR3 protein results from TCRdb running MiXCR on the 5' RACE reads. The data contain tens of thousands of distinct CDR3 sequences, 9.5% to 15% of them singletons. The starting material was whole blood, obtained at baseline. These receptors all stem from an adult who was a healthcare worker with PCR-confirmed SARS-CoV-2 infection or an uninfected control (not recorded which).

The chain recombines TRBV2 with TRBJ2-7, with TRBD1 matching 8 bases. After removal of 7 bases from V and 7 bases from J, the junction contained 9 bases not matched to a gene. There are 13 residues in the CDR3. CDR1 SNHLY and CDR2 FYNNEI come from the germline V gene. The CDR3 loop is CASMTWTGKEQYF. The CDR3 DNA is TGTGCCAGCATGACCTGGACAGGGAAAGAGCAGTACTTC.

This clonotype was observed a single time. This may arise from a read error, as a much more abundant clone is one base away. This chain connects TRBV2 to TRBJ2-2; D is unclear. Germline-derived CDR1 and CDR2 are SNHLY and FYNNEI. Deletions cut 6 bases from V and 7 bases from J, with 12 bases between. This CDR3 is 13 amino acids long. The CDR3 nucleotides are TGTGCCAGCAGGTGGGATAGGATCGGGGAGCTGTTTTTT. Amino acid sequence: CASRWDRIGELFF.

This clonotype was seen ten or more times. This chain joins TRBV28 and TRBJ2-2; D perhaps matches TRBD1 (5 bases). V dropped 3 bases and J dropped 3 bases, with 11 bases sitting between them. Germline CDR1 and CDR2: MDHEN and SYDVKM. CDR3 length equals 15 residues. CDR3 in DNA: TGTGCCAGCAGTTTGTATAGGGGTCACACCGGGGAGCTGTTTTTT. Translating gives CASSLYRGHTGELFF.

This clonotype showed up many times. The gene calls are TRBV5-1 and TRBJ2-1; D is undetermined. Trimming took 2 bases from V and 0 from J, leaving 6 bases between them. This CDR3 contains 14 residues. Germline CDR1 reads SGHRS; CDR2 reads YFSETQ. The CDR3 DNA sequence: TGCGCCAGCAGCTTCGGGCCCTCCTACAATGAGCAGTTCTTC. It translates to CASSFGPSYNEQFF.

The rearrangement links TRBV20-1 to TRBJ1-6, with a weak D call TRBD1 (5 bases). Trimming took 5 bases from V and 11 from J, leaving 10 bases between them. There are 11 residues in the CDR3. CDR1 and CDR2 from the germline V gene are DFQATT and SNEGSKA (reference sequence). CDR3 region: CSAAQGAPLHF. The CDR3 bases are TGCAGTGCTGCCCAGGGAGCACCCCTCCACTTT.

This clonotype was detected ten times or more. This chain connects TRBV27 to TRBJ1-4; possible D gene TRBD1, 5 bases. Germline V gene lookup returns CDR1 MNHEY and CDR2 SMNVEV (reference sequence). The V end was cut by 5 bases, the J end by 0 bases, with 7 bases between. The CDR3 has 14 residues. CDR3 bases: TGTGCCAGCAGTAGGGGAGCAACTAATGAAAAACTGTTTTTT. The encoded protein is CASSRGATNEKLFF. Combining the CDR3 with reference TRBV27 and TRBJ1-4 gives the whole variable domain EAQVTQNPRYLITVTGKKLTVTCSQNMNHEYMSWYRQDPGLGLRQIYYSMNVEVTDKGDVPEGYKVSRKEKRNFPLILESPSPNQTSLYFCASSRGATNEKLFFGSGTQLSVL.

This clonotype has ten or more counts. The chain joins TRBV29-1 to TRBJ2-5; D unresolved. The CDR3 has 12 residues. Per the germline V gene, CDR1 is SQVTM and CDR2 is ANQGSEA. V lost 3 bases, J lost 2 bases, and 7 bases lay in between. CDR3 sequence (DNA): TGCAGCGTTGAGATGATACAAGAGACCCAGTACTTC. It translates to CSVEMIQETQYF.

The chain recombines TRBV6-5 with TRBJ2-1; 12 bases match TRBD2. This CDR3 is built from 15 residues. The V gene end was trimmed by 1 base and the J gene end by 9 bases; junction bases not matched to a gene: 4. Germline V lookup: CDR1 MNHEY, CDR2 SVGAGI. In DNA, the CDR3 is TGTGCCAGCAGTTACTGGACTAGCGGGGCGGGTGAGCAGTTCTTC. Translated: CASSYWTSGAGEQFF.

This clonotype was picked up many times. V is TRBV29-1 and J is TRBJ2-3, with 8 bases aligning to TRBD1. This CDR3 has 14 residues. Losses at the gene ends were 3 bases for V and 4 bases for J; bases not matched to a gene: 6. Looked up from germline, CDR1 is SQVTM and CDR2 is ANQGSEA. The CDR3 sequence: CSVDTDRGADTQYF. CDR3 sequence (DNA): TGCAGCGTTGACACCGACAGGGGCGCAGATACGCAGTATTTT.

The chain links TRBV6-2 or TRBV6-3 to TRBJ2-1; 7 bases fit TRBD1. This CDR3 comprises 14 residues. The germline CDR1 and CDR2 sequences are MNHEY and SVGEGT. V shed 6 bases and J 9 bases; nucleotides not matched to a gene: 11. The CDR3 region has the DNA TGTGCCAGCAGACACCTCGATCCAGGGGGTGAGCAGTTCTTC. Protein sequence: CASRHLDPGGEQFF.

The V call is TRBV20-1, the J call TRBJ2-2, with 10 nucleotides matching TRBD2. Germline values: CDR1 DFQATT, CDR2 SNEGSKA (reference sequence). Trimming cost V 3 bases and J 0 bases; bases outside gene matches: 1. CDR3 length: 15 amino acids. The chain's CDR3 is CSARLAGANTGELFF. The CDR3 bases are TGCAGTGCTAGGCTAGCGGGGGCGAACACCGGGGAGCTGTTTTTT.

This clonotype occurred a few times. This chain links TRBV7-8 with TRBJ1-1; 8 nucleotides align to TRBD1. The V gene's germline CDR1 is SGHVS and CDR2 FQNEAQ. The V and J ends lost 3 bases and 3 bases, in that order; junction bases with no gene match: 3. The CDR3 covers 14 residues. CDR3 sequence (DNA): TGTGCCAGCAGCTTTGACAGGGGTCACACTGAAGCTTTCTTT. Its protein is CASSFDRGHTEAFF.

This clonotype was seen only a few times. The J gene is TRBJ2-7, the V gene TRBV29-1, with TRBD1 matching 9 bases. The length of the CDR3 is 13 residues. Germline trimming cut 3 bases from V and 8 bases from J; bases unmatched to any gene: 8. Germline CDR1 and CDR2: SQVTM and ANQGSEA. The CDR3, as DNA: TGCAGCGTTGAGGGGGCTGGACAGGGGAAGCAGTACTTC. Amino acids: CSVEGAGQGKQYF.

The chain employs TRBV9 and TRBJ1-2, with D possibly matching TRBD1 (5 bases). Trimming cost V 0 bases and J 6 bases, with 18 bases left between them. Germline assignment: CDR1 SGDLS and CDR2 YYNGEE. CDR3 length: 16 amino acids. DNA of the CDR3: TGTGCCAGCAGCGTAGGTTCCGGGGCGGCAAGCCATGGCTACACCTTC. Translated: CASSVGSGAASHGYTF.

Ten or more counts support this clonotype. The CDR3 nucleotides are TGTGCCAGCAGCTCCGGGACATTGAACACCGGGGAGCTGTTTTTT. This codes for CASSSGTLNTGELFF. This chain uses TRBV7-6 with TRBJ2-2; weak D call: TRBD1 (6 bases). V lost 4 bases to trimming and J lost 1 base, with 10 bases between them. The germline gives CDR1 SGHVS, CDR2 FNYEAQ. CDR3 length: 15 amino acids.

The table lists this clonotype with a few counts. The CDR3 DNA reads as TGTGCCAGCACCCGGACAGGGCGGCCTTTCCACGAGCAGTACTTC. It encodes CASTRTGRPFHEQYF. This chain uses TRBV7-3 with TRBJ2-7; 8 nucleotides match TRBD1. This CDR3 contains 15 residues. With 7 bases clipped from V and 5 bases from J, the junction kept 13 bases outside the gene matches. Germline CDR1 reads SGHTA; CDR2 reads FQGTGA.

This clonotype was observed a few times. The V call is TRBV9, the J call TRBJ2-7; 8 positions match TRBD1. CDR1 is SGDLS, CDR2 YYNGEE, per germline. Trimming cost V 3 bases and J 6 bases; bases outside gene matches: 8. The CDR3 is made up of 14 amino acids. CDR3 region: CASSADRVAGEQYF. CDR3 nucleotide sequence: TGTGCCAGCAGCGCGGACAGGGTTGCGGGCGAGCAGTACTTC.

This clonotype was counted ten times or more. The chain carries TRBV18 and TRBJ1-1, with TRBD1 matching over 7 bases. Unmatched junction bases numbered 3, after V lost 5 bases and J lost 3 bases. The CDR3 length is 13 residues. In germline, CDR1 is KGHSH, CDR2 LQKENI. The CDR3 nucleotides are TGTGCCAGCTCAGACAGGGAAGACACTGAAGCTTTCTTT. The encoded protein is CASSDREDTEAFF. Full variable domain (missing parts from reference TRBV18 and TRBJ1-1): NAGVMQNPRHLVRRRGQEARLRCSPMKGHSHVYWYRQLPEEGLKFMVYLQKENIIDESGMPKERFSAEFPKEGPSILRIQQVVRGDSAAYFCASSDREDTEAFFGQGTRLTVV.

The CDR3 nucleotides are TGTGCCAGCTCACCTTCAGGGGTCGGGGAGCAGTACTTC. Translated, it gives CASSPSGVGEQYF. The gene calls are TRBV18 and TRBJ2-7; tentative D call: TRBD1 (6 bases). V was shortened by 3 bases and J by 7 bases, with 13 bases between the two germline ends. The length of the CDR3 is 13 residues. CDR1 is KGHSH, CDR2 LQKENI, per germline.

This clonotype was observed at least ten times. This chain connects TRBV20-1 to TRBJ2-7, with a weak D call TRBD1 (6 bases). Trimming stripped 3 bases from V and 0 bases from J, with 12 bases between. CDR1 DFQATT and CDR2 SNEGSKA come from the germline V gene (reference sequence). This CDR3 spans 14 amino acids. CDR3 in amino acids: CSASSGTSSYEQYF. DNA of the CDR3: TGCAGTGCTAGCTCCGGGACAAGCTCCTACGAGCAGTACTTC.

The genes are TRBV2 and TRBJ1-1; D remains ambiguous. Germline-derived CDR1 and CDR2 are SNHLY and FYNNEI. CDR3 length: 14 amino acids. Trimming left V 7 bases short and J 2 bases short, with 14 bases between. The DNA of the CDR3 is TGTGCCAGCATGGGGATAGCAGAAAACACTGAAGCTTTCTTT. It translates to CASMGIAENTEAFF.

This chain uses TRBV20-1 with TRBJ2-2; D perhaps matches TRBD2 (5 bases). Trimming removed 6 bases at V and 7 bases at J, with 9 bases between. CDR1 is DFQATT, CDR2 SNEGSKA, per germline (reference sequence). The CDR3 loop spans 11 amino acids. The CDR3 sequence is CSAKGLGELFF. For the CDR3, the DNA is TGCAGTGCAAAAGGACTCGGGGAGCTGTTTTTT.

This chain connects TRBV7-9 to TRBJ1-1; unclear D gene. Germline CDR1 and CDR2: SEHNR and FQNEAQ (reference sequence). This CDR3 is 15 amino acids long. The V end was cut by 2 bases, the J end by 3 bases, with 13 bases between. The CDR3 loop reads CASSLPFRRDTEAFF. The CDR3 DNA sequence: TGTGCCAGCAGCTTACCCTTTAGAAGGGACACTGAAGCTTTCTTT. Full variable domain (remainder filled in from reference TRBV7-9 and TRBJ1-1): DTGVSQNPRHKITKRGQNVTFRCDPISEHNRLYWYRQTLGQGPEFLTYFQNEAQLEKSRLLSDRFSAERPKGSFSTLEIQRTEQGDSAMYLCASSLPFRRDTEAFFGQGTRLTVV.

This clonotype was picked up a small number of times. The rearrangement links TRBV5-1 to TRBJ2-5, with TRBD2 identical over 9 bases. This CDR3 is built from 15 residues. The trim removed 4 bases at V and 5 bases at J, leaving 9 bases unmatched. Germline values: CDR1 SGHRS, CDR2 YFSETQ. CDR3: CASSPGLALQETQYF. The CDR3 DNA follows: TGCGCCAGCAGCCCGGGACTAGCTTTGCAGGAGACCCAGTACTTC.

This chain connects TRBV12-3 or TRBV12-4 to TRBJ1-5, with TRBD1 identical over 7 bases. The CDR3 consists of 14 residues. V gave up 5 bases and J gave up 6 bases; unmatched junction bases: 7. CDR3 amino acids: CASSQRQGGQPQHF. The CDR3 coding sequence is TGTGCCAGCAGTCAACGACAGGGTGGTCAGCCCCAGCATTTT.